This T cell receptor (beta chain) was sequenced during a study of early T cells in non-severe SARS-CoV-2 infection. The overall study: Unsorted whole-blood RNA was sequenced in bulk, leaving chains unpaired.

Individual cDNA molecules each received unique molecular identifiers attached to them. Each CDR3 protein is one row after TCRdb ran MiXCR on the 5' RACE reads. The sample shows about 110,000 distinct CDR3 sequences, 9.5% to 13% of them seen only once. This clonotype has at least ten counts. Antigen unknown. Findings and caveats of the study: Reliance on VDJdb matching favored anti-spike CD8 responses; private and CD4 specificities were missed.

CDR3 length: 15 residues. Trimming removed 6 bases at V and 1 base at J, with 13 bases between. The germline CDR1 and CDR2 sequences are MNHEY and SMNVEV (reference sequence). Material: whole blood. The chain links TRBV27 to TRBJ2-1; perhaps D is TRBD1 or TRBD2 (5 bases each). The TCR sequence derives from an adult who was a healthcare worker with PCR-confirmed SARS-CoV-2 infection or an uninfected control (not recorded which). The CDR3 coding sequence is TGTGCCAGCAGCAGGGAGATGGGATCCTACAATGAGCAGTTCTTC. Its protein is CASSREMGSYNEQFF.